This record covers a single TCR beta chain. The antigen remains unidentified. Patients with a history of autoimmune disease or on systemic immunosuppression were excluded. These data come from a study of OX40 agonist ivuxolimab in advanced cancers. Study-level background: Under the entry rules, prior anti-PD-1, anti-PD-L1 or anti-CTLA-4 therapy was allowed, and roughly 39% had some. Three patients had partial responses: one hepatocellular carcinoma, two cutaneous melanoma. The study, taken as a whole, reports: With doses of 0.1 to 3.0 mg/kg, CD4+ and CD8+ blood T cells had undergone clonal expansion by week 6.

Per the germline V gene, CDR1 is SGHTA and CDR2 is FQGNSA. Trimming took 3 bases from V and 5 from J; bases not matched to a gene: 4. This CDR3 comprises 15 residues. Only in-frame clones appear in the TCRdb table, and some are missing; sequencing was by immunoSEQ multiplex PCR. This table holds 75,000 to 100,000 clones, 80% to 90% found once. The sequence came from an adult with an advanced solid tumor such as melanoma, head and neck, liver or kidney cancer. Sample: CD4+ or CD8+ T cells sorted from blood, taken in a trial of the OX40 agonist ivuxolimab. This rearrangement joins TRBV7-2 to TRBJ2-1, with TRBD2 matching over 10 bases. CDR3 DNA sequence: TGTGCCAGCAGCTTGGTAGCGGGAGGCCACAATGAGCAGTTCTTC. Residues: CASSLVAGGHNEQFF.